This T cell receptor beta chain was identified in a study of T cell responses to AZD1222 COVID-19 vaccine (dated by TCRdb to 2020 to 2022). Regarding the study in general: AZD1222 recipients whose second dose came at about 4 weeks and those whose second dose came at about 12 weeks were combined into one group, since spike-specific TCR depth and breadth did not differ between the two schedules. Trial participants were enrolled by age into 18-55, 56-69 and 70-plus year subgroups, with about 150, 28 and 57 TCR-sequenced participants respectively. A total of roughly 240 trial participants underwent TCR sequencing, of whom about 210 received two doses of AZD1222 and some 26 received two doses of the MenACWY control vaccine. Here is what the overall study found, with its caveats: After two AZD1222 doses, spike-specific TCR breadth and depth were significantly higher than at day 0 and than in MenACWY recipients. Participants were mostly white British and included more females than males, and it was suggested by the authors that clonal diversity may have been underestimated. Vaccine-associated CD4 TCRs spanned the whole spike protein, with dominant responses in regions 160-218 and 743-854. Reportedly, almost half of the unique spike-specific TCRs recognized epitopes lying outside the regions that are mutated in the B.1.351 and B.1.1.7 variants. In the small 56-69-year group, the increase in depth fell short of significance, most likely because of low power. Conclusions about previously exposed vaccinees are limited because only six or seven AZD1222 recipients were SARS-CoV-2 seropositive at baseline. Because no day 14 peak-response samples were available, repertoires were characterized only after the peak T cell response.

Note on this clone: Its binding antigen is unknown. One base away there is no much larger clone; base qualities are not given.

The CDR3 regions of human TCRbeta chains were subjected to immunosequencing. The paper's processing steps were these. Repertoire TCRs were checked for matches against a reference library of SARS-CoV-2-specific TCRs that had been generated using the MIRA antigen-specificity platform. Breadth was defined as the fraction of unique TCRs that were SARS-CoV-2-associated, and depth was defined as the fraction of total T cells that were SARS-CoV-2-associated. Using the MIRA data, each spike-specific TCR was assigned both to the spike region to which the TCR was reactive and to a CD4 or CD8 class. Log10-transformed breadth and depth values were compared by one-way ANOVA with Sidak's multiple comparisons tests. Entries here come from immuneACCESS through TCRdb and include only in-frame sequences with V and J called. Some clones fail to appear in such tables; in the studies checked, an unresolved V gene covers under half of the shortfall, and the cause of the remainder is unknown. That table gives V, J and clone size, and the DNA gave D and trimming. The sample table records about 120,000 clones; around 90% of these occur just once. In total, the top ten clones hold roughly 1.6% of the sample.

What this sample's time point label stands for: baseline before first vaccination. The vaccinee samples were drawn from two UK trials, COV001 and COV002, one of which was a single-blind randomized controlled phase 2/3 trial testing AZD1222 (ChAdOx1 nCoV-19) in healthy adults. Trial participant PBMC samples were collected at day 0 and day 28 after the second dose for TCRbeta chain sequencing. Inclusive of the bounding cysteine and phenylalanine, the CDR3 is 12 residues long. Only CDR3 DNA remains: 36 bases, in frame from the first base. Relative to germline, V is 11 bases shorter and J is 8 bases shorter, with 16 bases between their ends. The CDR1 and CDR2 encoded by the germline V gene (reference sequence) are MNHEY and SMNVEV.

The V and J segments used are TRBV27 and TRBJ2-1; the D region is possibly TRBD1 or TRBD2, each matching across 6 bases. This clonotype was obtained from an adult in good health. The source material was peripheral blood, sampled on day 0 of AZD1222 vaccination. The CDR3 corresponds to CAAGQVAYEQFF. The DNA is as follows: TGTGCCGCGGGACAAGTGGCCTATGAGCAGTTCTTC.